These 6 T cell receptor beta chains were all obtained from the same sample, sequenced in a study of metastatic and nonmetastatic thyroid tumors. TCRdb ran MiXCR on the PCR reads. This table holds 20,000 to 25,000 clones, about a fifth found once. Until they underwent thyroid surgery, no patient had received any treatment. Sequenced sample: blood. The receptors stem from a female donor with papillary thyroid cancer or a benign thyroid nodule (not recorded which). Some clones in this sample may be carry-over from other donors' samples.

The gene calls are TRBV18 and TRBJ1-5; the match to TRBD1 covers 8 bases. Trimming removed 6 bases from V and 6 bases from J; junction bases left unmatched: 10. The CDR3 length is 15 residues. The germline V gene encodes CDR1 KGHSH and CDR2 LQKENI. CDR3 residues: CASSTDRGRGQPQHF. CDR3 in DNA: TGTGCCAGCTCGACAGACAGGGGACGAGGTCAGCCCCAGCATTTT.

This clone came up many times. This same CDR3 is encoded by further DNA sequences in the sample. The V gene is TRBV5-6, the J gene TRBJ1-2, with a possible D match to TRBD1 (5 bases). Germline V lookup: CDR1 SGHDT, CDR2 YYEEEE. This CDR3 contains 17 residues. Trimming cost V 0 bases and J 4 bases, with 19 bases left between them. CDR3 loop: CASSLGGPQGIFYGYTF. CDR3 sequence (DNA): TGTGCCAGCAGCTTGGGCGGGCCGCAGGGTATATTCTATGGCTACACCTTC.

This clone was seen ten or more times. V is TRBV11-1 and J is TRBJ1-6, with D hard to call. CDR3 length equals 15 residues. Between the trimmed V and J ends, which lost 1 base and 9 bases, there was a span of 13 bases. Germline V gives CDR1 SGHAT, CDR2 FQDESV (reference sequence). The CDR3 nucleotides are TGTGCCAGCAGCTTAGTCGGACTACCCAGTTCACCCCTCCACTTT. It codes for CASSLVGLPSSPLHF.

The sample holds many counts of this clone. The CDR3 bases are TGTGCCAGCAGTTTAGGGACAGACCTTGAGACCCAGTACTTC. Its protein product is CASSLGTDLETQYF. The chain uses TRBV27 and TRBJ2-5, with 7 bases aligning to TRBD1. The CDR3 has 14 amino acids. From germline, CDR1 is MNHEY and CDR2 SMNVEV (reference sequence). V lost 2 bases and J lost 5; bases outside the gene matches: 5.

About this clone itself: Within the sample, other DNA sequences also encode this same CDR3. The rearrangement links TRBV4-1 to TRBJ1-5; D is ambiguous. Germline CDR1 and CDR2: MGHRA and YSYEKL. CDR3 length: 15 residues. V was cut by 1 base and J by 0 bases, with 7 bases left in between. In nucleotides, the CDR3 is TGCGCCAGCAGCCAAGCGGAATATAGCAATCAGCCCCAGCATTTT. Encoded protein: CASSQAEYSNQPQHF.

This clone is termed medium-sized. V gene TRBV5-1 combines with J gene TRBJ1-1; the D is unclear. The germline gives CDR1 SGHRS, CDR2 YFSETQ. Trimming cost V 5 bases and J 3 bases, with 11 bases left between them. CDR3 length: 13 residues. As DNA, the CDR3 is TGCGCCAGCAGTATGGGTTCCTACACTGAAGCTTTCTTT. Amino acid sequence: CASSMGSYTEAFF.